The entry that follows covers one T cell receptor beta chain sequence. A second PCR, run for about 7 to 12 cycles, used a sample-barcoded 5' primer plus a J-beta primer mix. TCRdb reprocessed the 5' RACE reads with MiXCR, giving one entry per CDR3 protein. The sample carries around 800,000 distinct CDR3 sequences, 40% to 65% recorded once. Trimming took 6 bases from V and 6 from J, leaving 20 bases between them. The CDR3 loop spans 15 amino acids. This sample stems from a study of blood T cells in healthy people across ages. The sequence was obtained from a man at least 80 years old in good health. The sequenced sample was blood. The chain is built from TRBV12-3 or TRBV12-4 and TRBJ1-1; a weak D match, TRBD1 (5 bases). Written as DNA, the CDR3 is TGTGCCAGCAGCCTGGGACGCCTTGTAGGGTCTGAAGCTTTCTTT. This encodes CASSLGRLVGSEAFF.